The following is a T cell receptor beta chain sequence with its context. Its antigen is as yet unknown. CDR1 and CDR2 from the germline V gene are MNHEY and SVGAGI. The germline V and J ends were trimmed by 6 bases and 2 bases, with 12 bases remaining between them. The CDR3 sequence is 14 residues long. This specimen comes from a study of T cell clones after liver transplantation. Whole-study context: Graft-donor-reactive sequences were compared with third-party-reactive TCRbeta sequences from pre-transplant mixed lymphocyte reactions. Draws occurred before transplant, before withdrawal, and after complete or failed withdrawal.

Study-wide points: Small, mixed patient groups and varying post-transplant times limit these conclusions.

Clones were sequenced by immunoSEQ multiplex PCR, and TCRdb holds only the in-frame ones, with some missing. The sample contains tens of thousands of clones, 71% of which appear only once. This sequence was found in a human donor who received a liver transplant. The sequencing here drew on CD4+ T cells from blood, taken before liver transplant. This chain joins TRBV6-5 and TRBJ2-3, with D possibly matching TRBD1 (5 bases). CDR3 DNA sequence: TGTGCCAGCAGCCGTCGACAGAACACAGATACGCAGTATTTT. Its protein product is CASSRRQNTDTQYF.